This T cell receptor beta chain was identified during a study of shared clonotypes between healthy human individuals. Whole-study context: Donors, aged 18 to 49, were a couple of women and three men. Each donor had three CD4 naive, three CD4 memory, two CD8 naive and one CD8 memory plate.

With regard to this clone: Its antigen is still unknown.

Here immunoSEQ multiplex PCR was the method, and the copy in TCRdb shows in-frame clones only, minus some. The repertoire holds 2 million to 2.5 million clones, with 85% to 95% as singletons. Germline values: CDR1 MNHEY, CDR2 SMNVEV (reference sequence). V lost 4 bases to trimming and J lost 4 bases; unmatched junction nucleotides: 17. The CDR3 contains 18 residues. Subsets obtained from CD4+ cells comprised CD45RA+ naive and CD45RA-negative memory cells. Broader study findings: Clonotypes which were not shared had lower generation probabilities than clonotypes that all four donors shared.

The chain is built from TRBV27 and TRBJ2-3; 7 positions match TRBD2. The sequenced sample consisted of naive CD4+ T cells from PBMCs. The subset was: CD45RA+ positively selected. This clonotype was sampled from a man aged 18 to 29 in good health. Some clones in this sample may be carry-over from other donors' samples. The CDR3 coding sequence is TGTGCCAGCAGTTCGTCGCCCCCGGGCGGGAGCCCCCCAGATACGCAGTATTTT. Protein: CASSSSPPGGSPPDTQYF.